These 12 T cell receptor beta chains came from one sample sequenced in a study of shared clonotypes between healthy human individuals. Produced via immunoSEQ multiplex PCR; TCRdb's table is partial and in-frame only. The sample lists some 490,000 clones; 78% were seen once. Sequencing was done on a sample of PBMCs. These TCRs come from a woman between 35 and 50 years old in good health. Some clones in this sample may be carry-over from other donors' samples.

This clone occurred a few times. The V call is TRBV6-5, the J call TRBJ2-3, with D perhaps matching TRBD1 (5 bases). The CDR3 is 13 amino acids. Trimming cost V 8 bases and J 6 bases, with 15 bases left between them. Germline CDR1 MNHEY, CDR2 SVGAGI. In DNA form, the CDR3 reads TGTGCCAGCCGAGGTAGGGGCCGGGATACGCAGTATTTT. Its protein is CASRGRGRDTQYF.

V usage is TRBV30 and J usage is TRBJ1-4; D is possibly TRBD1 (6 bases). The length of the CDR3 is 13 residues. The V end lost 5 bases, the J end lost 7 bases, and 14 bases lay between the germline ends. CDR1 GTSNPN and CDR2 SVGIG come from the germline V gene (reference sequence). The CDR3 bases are TGTGCCTGGGCCAAGGGGGTGGGTGAAAAACTGTTTTTT. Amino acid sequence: CAWAKGVGEKLFF. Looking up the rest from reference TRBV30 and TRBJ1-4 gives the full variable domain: SQTIHQWPATLVQPVGSPLSLECTVEGTSNPNLYWYRQAAGRGLQLLFYSVGIGQISSEVPQNLSASRPQDRQFILSSKKLLLSDSGFYLCAWAKGVGEKLFFGSGTQLSVL.

CDR3 DNA sequence: TGCAGTGCTAGTGGCTATTACGAGCAGTACTTC. It specifies CSASGYYEQYF. The chain uses TRBV20-1 and TRBJ2-7, with D hard to call. This CDR3 spans 11 amino acids. Germline loops: CDR1 DFQATT, CDR2 SNEGSKA (reference sequence). Trimming took off 3 bases at V and 4 bases at J, with 7 bases between the two ends.

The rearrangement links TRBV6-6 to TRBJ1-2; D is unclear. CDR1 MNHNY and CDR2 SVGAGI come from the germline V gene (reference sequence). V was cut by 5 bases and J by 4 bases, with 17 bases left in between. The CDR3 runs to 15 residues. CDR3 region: CASSISTFSPYGYTF. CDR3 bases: TGTGCCAGCAGTATTTCGACATTTTCTCCCTATGGCTACACCTTC.

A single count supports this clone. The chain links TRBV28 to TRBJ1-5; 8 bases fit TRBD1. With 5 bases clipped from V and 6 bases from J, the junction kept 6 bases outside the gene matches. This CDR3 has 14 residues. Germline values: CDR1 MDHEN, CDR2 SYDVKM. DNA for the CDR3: TGTGCCAGCAGTACAGGGGGTGGTTTTCAGCCCCAGCATTTT. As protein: CASSTGGGFQPQHF.

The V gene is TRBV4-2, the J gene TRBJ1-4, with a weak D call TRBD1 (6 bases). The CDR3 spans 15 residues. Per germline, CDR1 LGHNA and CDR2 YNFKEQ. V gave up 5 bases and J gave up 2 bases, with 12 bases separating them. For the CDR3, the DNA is TGTGCCAGCAGCATAAGGGGGTCGACTAATGAAAAACTGTTTTTT. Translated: CASSIRGSTNEKLFF.

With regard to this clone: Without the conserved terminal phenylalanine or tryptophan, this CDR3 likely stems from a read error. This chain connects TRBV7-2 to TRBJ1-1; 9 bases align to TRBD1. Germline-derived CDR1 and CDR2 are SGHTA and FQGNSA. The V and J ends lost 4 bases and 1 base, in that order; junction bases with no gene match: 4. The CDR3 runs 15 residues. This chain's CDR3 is CASSSGQGTNTEAFL. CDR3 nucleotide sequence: TGTGCCAGCAGCTCCGGACAGGGGACGAACACTGAAGCTTTCCTT.

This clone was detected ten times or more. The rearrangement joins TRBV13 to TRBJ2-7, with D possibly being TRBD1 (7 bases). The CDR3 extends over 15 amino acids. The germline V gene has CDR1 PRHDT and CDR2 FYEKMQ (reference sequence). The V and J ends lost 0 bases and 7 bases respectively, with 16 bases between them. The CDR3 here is CASSLGRGGGEEQYF. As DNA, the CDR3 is TGTGCCAGCAGCTTAGGCCGTGGAGGGGGCGAGGAGCAGTACTTC.

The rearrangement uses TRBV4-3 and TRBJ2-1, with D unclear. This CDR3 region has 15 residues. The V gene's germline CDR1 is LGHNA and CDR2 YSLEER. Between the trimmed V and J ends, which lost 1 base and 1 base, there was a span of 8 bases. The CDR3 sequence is CASSQVGMSYNEQFF. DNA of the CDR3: TGCGCCAGCAGCCAAGTGGGAATGTCCTACAATGAGCAGTTCTTC.

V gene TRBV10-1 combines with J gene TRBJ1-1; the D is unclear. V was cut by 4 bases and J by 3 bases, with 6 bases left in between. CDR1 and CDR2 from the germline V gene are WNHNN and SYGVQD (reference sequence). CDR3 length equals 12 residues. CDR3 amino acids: CASSGTDTEAFF. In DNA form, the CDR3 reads TGCGCCAGCAGTGGAACAGACACTGAAGCTTTCTTT.

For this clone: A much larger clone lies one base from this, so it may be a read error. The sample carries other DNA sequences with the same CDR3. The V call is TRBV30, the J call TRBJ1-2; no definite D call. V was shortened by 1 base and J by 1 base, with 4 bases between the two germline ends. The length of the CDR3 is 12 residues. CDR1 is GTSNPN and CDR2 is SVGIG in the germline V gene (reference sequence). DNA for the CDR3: TGTGCCTGGAGTGGGGGTAACTATGGCTACACCTTC. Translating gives CAWSGGNYGYTF.

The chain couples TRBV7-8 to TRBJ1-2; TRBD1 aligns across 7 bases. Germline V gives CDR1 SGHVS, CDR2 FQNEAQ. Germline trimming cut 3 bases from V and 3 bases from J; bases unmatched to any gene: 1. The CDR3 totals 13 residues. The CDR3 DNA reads TGTGCCAGCAGCTTTGACAGGGACTATGGCTACACCTTC. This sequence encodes CASSFDRDYGYTF.